The 22 T cell receptor beta chains below were found in one sample sequenced in a study of blood T cell repertoires in COVID-19. The table came from immunoSEQ multiplex PCR; TCRdb's copy has only in-frame clones and leaves some out. Of around 230,000 clones listed, 80% to 85% are singletons. The specimen sequenced was peripheral blood. All receptors derive from a man in his forties or fifties with acute or convalescent COVID-19.

This clone showed up just a few times. V and J are TRBV29-1 and TRBJ2-3, with D maybe TRBD1 (5 bases). V was trimmed by 4 bases and J by 1 base, leaving 9 bases between them. Germline CDR1 and CDR2: SQVTM and ANQGSEA. The CDR3 contains 13 residues. The CDR3 DNA reads as TGCAGCGTTGCGTGGGGCGGCACAGATACGCAGTATTTT. As protein: CSVAWGGTDTQYF.

This clone has ten or more counts. The chain combines TRBV6-5 with TRBJ1-5, with D possibly matching TRBD1 (6 bases). CDR3 length: 14 amino acids. Germline V gene sequence: CDR1 MNHEY, CDR2 SVGAGI. V lost 4 bases and J lost 4, with 11 bases in between. The CDR3 DNA reads TGTGCCAGCAGTTTAGGGGGTGGGAATCAGCCCCAGCATTTT. Protein sequence: CASSLGGGNQPQHF.

This clone was observed a few times. The gene calls are TRBV24-1 and TRBJ2-1; 8 bases fit TRBD2. The CDR3 has 16 residues. Per germline, CDR1 KGHDR and CDR2 SFDVKD. The V and J ends lost 2 bases and 4 bases, in that order; junction bases with no gene match: 6. CDR3 in DNA: TGTGCCACCAGTGATTCCGGGACTAGTTTATACAATGAGCAGTTCTTC. Translated: CATSDSGTSLYNEQFF.

This sequence joins TRBV6-5 and TRBJ1-1, with D uncertain. V lost 4 bases and J lost 8, with 8 bases in between. Per germline, CDR1 MNHEY and CDR2 SVGAGI. The CDR3 spans 11 residues. CDR3 DNA sequence: TGTGCCAGCAGTTCTTTCGGGGAAGCTTTCTTT. Protein: CASSSFGEAFF.

The chain is built from TRBV5-1 and TRBJ1-3; D gene uncertain. Trimming shortened V by 3 bases and J by 0 bases, and 13 bases separated the two germline ends. CDR3 size: 16 residues. Germline CDR1 is SGHRS and CDR2 is YFSETQ. CDR3 DNA: TGCGCCAGCAGCTGGGCAGATTTATCCTCTGGAAACACCATATATTTT. It specifies CASSWADLSSGNTIYF.

The chain is built from TRBV2 and TRBJ1-2, with 9 bases aligning to TRBD1. The CDR3 contains 14 residues. J was trimmed by 7 bases and V by 5 bases; bases with no gene match: 8. Germline V gene data show CDR1 as SNHLY and CDR2 as FYNNEI. CDR3 sequence reads: CASSYYRGPVGYTF. In DNA, the CDR3 is TGTGCCAGCAGTTACTACAGGGGGCCAGTTGGCTACACCTTC.

This clone was seen only a few times. This sample includes further DNA sequences coding for the same CDR3. This chain links TRBV20-1 with TRBJ2-7; tentatively, D is TRBD1 (6 bases). V shed 4 bases and J shed 5 bases, with 9 bases lying between them. The CDR3 runs to 11 residues. Germline assignment: CDR1 DFQATT and CDR2 SNEGSKA (reference sequence). The CDR3 spells CSATRGHEQYF. The CDR3 DNA is TGCAGTGCTACCAGGGGCCACGAGCAGTACTTC.

In its sample, this clone was seen once. The chain carries TRBV11-2 and TRBJ1-1; 8 nucleotides match TRBD1. CDR3 length: 15 amino acids. Germline V lookup: CDR1 SGHAT, CDR2 FQNNGV. J was trimmed by 1 base and V by 6 bases; bases with no gene match: 7. The CDR3 DNA sequence: TGTGCCAGCAGGTTTCCAGGGGGCGCGAACACTGAAGCTTTCTTT. It codes for CASRFPGGANTEAFF.

This chain's CDR3 is CASSFQLAGGSEQYF. DNA for the CDR3: TGTGCCAGCAGTTTCCAACTAGCGGGAGGTAGTGAGCAGTACTTC. This chain links TRBV27 with TRBJ2-7; 12 bases are a match to TRBD2. After removal of 3 bases from V and 7 bases from J, the junction contained 7 bases not matched to a gene. CDR3 size: 15 residues. Germline V gene data show CDR1 as MNHEY and CDR2 as SMNVEV (reference sequence).

The genes are TRBV5-1 and TRBJ2-6; 9 bases fit TRBD1. J lost 2 bases, V lost 4 bases, and 10 bases had no gene match. Germline lookup yields CDR1 SGHRS and CDR2 YFSETQ. The CDR3 consists of 18 residues. Here the CDR3 reads CASSQSGQGTTGANVLTF. Written as DNA, the CDR3 is TGCGCCAGCAGCCAATCGGGACAGGGAACGACTGGGGCCAACGTCCTGACTTTC. The entire variable domain, with the rest obtained from reference TRBV5-1 and TRBJ2-6, is as follows: KAGVTQTPRYLIKTRGQQVTLSCSPISGHRSVSWYQQTPGQGLQFLFEYFSETQRNKGNFPGRFSGRQFSNSRSEMNVSTLELGDSALYLCASSQSGQGTTGANVLTFGAGSRLTVL.

This clone was seen a single time. Mismatch with germline at one junction end may stem from a read error. CDR3 sequence: CAGSDTGQGTTNEKLFF. CDR3 nucleotides: TGTGCCGGCAGTGACACGGGACAGGGGACAACTAATGAAAAACTGTTTTTT. The chain uses TRBV2 and TRBJ1-4, with 10 bases matching TRBD1. Germline-derived CDR1 and CDR2 are SNHLY and FYNNEI. CDR3 length equals 17 residues.

The V call is TRBV14, the J call TRBJ2-7; 10 nucleotides line up with TRBD2. J was trimmed by 5 bases and V by 4 bases; bases with no gene match: 5. The CDR3 spans 14 residues. Germline lookup yields CDR1 SGHDN and CDR2 FVKESK. This chain's CDR3 is CASSLLAGVDEQYF. As DNA, the CDR3 is TGTGCCAGCAGCCTCCTAGCGGGAGTCGACGAGCAGTACTTC.

The genes are TRBV27 and TRBJ1-1; no clear D. V lost 1 base, J lost 4 bases, and 16 bases lay in between. There are 16 residues in the CDR3. Germline loops: CDR1 MNHEY, CDR2 SMNVEV (reference sequence). The CDR3 spells CASSLWAVDVSTEAFF. CDR3 nucleotides: TGTGCCAGCAGTTTATGGGCCGTCGATGTTAGCACTGAAGCTTTCTTT.

This chain links TRBV4-2 with TRBJ1-3; 10 bases match TRBD1. This CDR3 is built from 15 residues. Per the germline V gene, CDR1 is LGHNA and CDR2 is YNFKEQ. J gave up 8 bases and V 2 bases, and 6 bases lay outside the gene matches. Here the CDR3 reads CASSQPGQGEDTIYF. CDR3 DNA: TGTGCCAGCAGCCAACCTGGACAGGGGGAAGACACCATATATTTT.

This clone was seen only once. The chain combines TRBV10-3 with TRBJ2-3, with D tentatively TRBD2 (6 bases). This CDR3 region has 16 residues. Trimming took off 4 bases at V and 0 bases at J, with 14 bases between the two ends. The germline gives CDR1 ENHRY, CDR2 SYGVKD. The CDR3 region has the DNA TGTGCCATCAGTGGGACACTAAGCGGGAGCACAGATACGCAGTATTTT. This gives the protein CAISGTLSGSTDTQYF.

The genes are TRBV12-5 and TRBJ1-1; no clear D. Germline CDR1 reads LGHNT; CDR2 reads FRNRAP. The CDR3 has 16 amino acids. With 3 bases removed from V and 5 bases from J, the gap between germline ends came to 19 bases. The CDR3 protein is CASGFSNRGRGTEAFF. For the CDR3, the DNA is TGTGCTAGTGGTTTTTCCAATAGAGGGAGAGGGACTGAAGCTTTCTTT. Supplemented by reference TRBV12-5 and TRBJ1-1, the full variable domain reads DARVTQTPRHKVTEMGQEVTMRCQPILGHNTVFWYRQTMMQGLELLAYFRNRAPLDDSGMPKDRFSAEMPDATLATLKIQPSEPRDSAVYFCASGFSNRGRGTEAFFGQGTRLTVV.

The chain links TRBV3-1 (or the pseudogene TRBV3-2) to TRBJ1-1; D may be TRBD1 (5 bases). The CDR3 sequence is 13 residues long. Germline CDR1 and CDR2: LGHDT and YNNKEL (reference sequence). The V and J ends lost 4 bases and 10 bases respectively, with 16 bases between them. The CDR3 here is CASSPPQGGGAFF. The CDR3 DNA follows: TGTGCCAGCAGCCCCCCCCAAGGCGGGGGAGCTTTCTTT.

This chain links TRBV2 with TRBJ1-2; TRBD1 might be the D (6 bases). Looked up from germline, CDR1 is SNHLY and CDR2 is FYNNEI. This CDR3 is 14 amino acids long. With 6 bases removed from V and 5 bases from J, the gap between germline ends came to 16 bases. This CDR3 reads CASRPGLGAYGYTF. In DNA form, the CDR3 reads TGTGCCAGCAGGCCCGGACTGGGGGCTTATGGCTACACCTTC.

The chain joins TRBV2 to TRBJ1-6, with a weak D call TRBD1 (5 bases). In germline, CDR1 is SNHLY, CDR2 FYNNEI. V was cut by 7 bases and J by 4 bases, with 17 bases left in between. This CDR3 has 16 residues. The CDR3 protein is CASKTGRAGYNSPLHF. The CDR3 nucleotides are TGTGCCAGCAAGACTGGCAGGGCGGGGTATAATTCACCCCTCCACTTT.

The rearrangement joins TRBV10-2 to TRBJ1-2; possible D gene TRBD1, 5 bases. This CDR3 has 13 amino acids. Trimming shortened V by 3 bases and J by 5 bases, and 10 bases separated the two germline ends. The germline gives CDR1 WSHSY, CDR2 SAAADI. The chain's CDR3 is CASSDRAGYGYTF. CDR3 nucleotides: TGCGCCAGCAGTGACAGGGCAGGGTATGGCTACACCTTC.

The chain carries TRBV3-1 (or the pseudogene TRBV3-2) and TRBJ1-5; D not certain. This CDR3 spans 14 amino acids. The V end lost 3 bases, the J end lost 0 bases, and 6 bases lay between the germline ends. The germline V gene has CDR1 LGHDT and CDR2 YNNKEL (reference sequence). The CDR3 nucleotides are TGTGCCAGCAGCCACTACGGTAGCAATCAGCCCCAGCATTTT. Amino acid sequence: CASSHYGSNQPQHF.

The count of this clone is one. V and J are TRBV3-1 (or the pseudogene TRBV3-2) and TRBJ1-6; TRBD1 agrees at 9 bases. CDR1 is LGHDT, CDR2 YNNKEL, per germline (reference sequence). Trimming removed 2 bases from V and 10 bases from J; junction bases left unmatched: 3. The CDR3 runs 14 residues. The CDR3 DNA reads as TGTGCCAGCAGCCAAAGGGACAGGGACTCACCCCTCCACTTT. Protein product: CASSQRDRDSPLHF.